This TCR beta chain stems from a study of T cell changes during pregnancy in multiple sclerosis. The V gene's germline CDR1 is SGHDT and CDR2 YYEEEE. V lost 4 bases and J 5 bases, leaving 18 bases between the germline ends. The CDR3 has 15 residues. Profiling relied on immunoSEQ multiplex PCR, and the TCRdb table lists in-frame clones only, not all of them. The sample carries more than 65,000 clones, over 85% recorded once. Source: peripheral blood, taken in the first trimester of pregnancy. The source of this sequence is a female donor with multiple sclerosis, enrolled in a pregnancy study. The V gene is TRBV5-6, the J gene TRBJ2-5; perhaps TRBD1 as D (5 bases). CDR3 in amino acids: CASSPLGASKETQYF. DNA of the CDR3: TGTGCCAGCAGCCCGCTAGGGGCGAGCAAGGAGACCCAGTACTTC.